These T cell receptor beta chains were read from a single sample in a study of shared clonotypes between healthy human individuals. Clones were sequenced by immunoSEQ multiplex PCR, and TCRdb holds only the in-frame ones, with some missing. The sample records more than 1,200,000 clones, around 98.5% being singletons. Sequenced sample: naive CD4+ T cells sorted from blood. The receptors come from a man in his thirties or forties in good health. Each CDR3 is given with its conserved first and last residue. D genes are given only for firm matches. Clone size is given for some rows only: seen once, a few or many times, or a class if the clone is expanded.

clone size: -
J gene: TRBJ2-7
V gene: TRBV18
D gene: -
CDR3 DNA: TGTGCCAGCTCACCACTGGACAACTACGAGCAGTACTTC
CDR3 protein: CASSPLDNYEQYF

clone size: -
J gene: TRBJ2-7
V gene: TRBV21-1
D gene: -
CDR3 DNA: TGTGCCAGCAGCAAAGAGACAGGACTTGCCTACGAGCAGTACTTC
CDR3 protein: CASSKETGLAYEQYF

clone size: -
J gene: TRBJ2-5
V gene: TRBV2
D gene: TRBD2
CDR3 DNA: TGTGCCAGCTCTGCCGGGACTAGCGGCCGCGGGACCCAGTACTTC
CDR3 protein: CASSAGTSGRGTQYF

clone size: -
J gene: TRBJ1-3
V gene: TRBV7-2
D gene: -
CDR3 DNA: TGTGCCAGCAGCCCCCGACAGTGGGCTTTGGCTGGAAACACCATATATTTT
CDR3 protein: CASSPRQWALAGNTIYF

clone size: once
J gene: TRBJ2-1
V gene: TRBV4-3
D gene: -
CDR3 DNA: TGCGCCAGCAGCCAAGATTATACAGGGACCTACAATGAGCAGTTCTTC
CDR3 protein: CASSQDYTGTYNEQFF

clone size: -
J gene: TRBJ2-7
V gene: TRBV9
D gene: TRBD1
CDR3 DNA: TGTGCCAGCAGCGTAGCGGACAGGGGGTCCCACGAGCAGTACTTC
CDR3 protein: CASSVADRGSHEQYF

clone size: once
J gene: TRBJ2-3
V gene: TRBV28
D gene: -
CDR3 DNA: TGTGCCAGCAGATCGCATCAGGCAGATACGCAGTATTTT
CDR3 protein: CASRSHQADTQYF

clone size: -
J gene: TRBJ2-7
V gene: TRBV28
D gene: -
CDR3 DNA: TGTGCCAGCAGTTTAAAGGAGAAGGGGGCCTACGAGCAGTACTTC
CDR3 protein: CASSLKEKGAYEQYF

clone size: -
J gene: TRBJ2-2
V gene: TRBV10-1
D gene: -
CDR3 DNA: TGCGCCAGCAGTCGTCGGGGGTTTGCCGGGGAGCTGTTTTTT
CDR3 protein: CASSRRGFAGELFF

clone size: -
J gene: TRBJ1-3
V gene: TRBV28
D gene: TRBD1
CDR3 DNA: TGTGCCGGGAACAGGGGGGTTGACACCATATATTTT
CDR3 protein: CAGNRGVDTIYF

clone size: -
J gene: TRBJ2-7
V gene: TRBV28
D gene: TRBD1
CDR3 DNA: TGTGCCAGCAGTATAGACAGGGGGCCCTACGAGCAGTACTTC
CDR3 protein: CASSIDRGPYEQYF

clone size: -
J gene: TRBJ1-5
V gene: TRBV7-8
D gene: TRBD1
CDR3 DNA: TGTGCCAGCAGCCCTAGACAGGGGGGTCAGCCCCAGCATTTT
CDR3 protein: CASSPRQGGQPQHF

clone size: -
J gene: TRBJ2-6
V gene: TRBV18
D gene: TRBD1
CDR3 DNA: TGTGCCAGCTCACAACAGGGGGCGTCGGGGGCCAACGTCCTGACTTTC
CDR3 protein: CASSQQGASGANVLTF

clone size: once
J gene: TRBJ1-1
V gene: TRBV30
D gene: -
CDR3 DNA: TGTGCCCAAACGGCGGCAGGACGAATTATGAACACTGAAGCTTTCTTT
CDR3 protein: CAQTAAGRIMNTEAFF

clone size: -
J gene: TRBJ1-1
V gene: TRBV28
D gene: -
CDR3 DNA: TGTGCCAGCACCAGCCCGGGTGACACTGAAGCTTTCTTT
CDR3 protein: CASTSPGDTEAFF

clone size: -
J gene: TRBJ2-7
V gene: TRBV7-2
D gene: -
CDR3 DNA: TGTGCCAGCAGCTTGAGGACATGGGACTACGAGCAGTACTTC
CDR3 protein: CASSLRTWDYEQYF

clone size: few
J gene: TRBJ2-7
V gene: TRBV21-1
D gene: -
CDR3 DNA: TGTGCCAGCAGCATTCCGGGACTAGCGGATTACGAGCAGTACTTC
CDR3 protein: CASSIPGLADYEQYF

clone size: -
J gene: TRBJ1-2
V gene: TRBV25-1
D gene: TRBD1
CDR3 DNA: TGTGCCAGCAGTGCACTAGGGGGCGCAAACGGCTACACCTTC
CDR3 protein: CASSALGGANGYTF

clone size: -
J gene: TRBJ2-1
V gene: TRBV7-3
D gene: TRBD1
CDR3 DNA: TGTGCCAGCAGCTTAGGGACAGGGGGTAGGGAGCAGTTCTTC
CDR3 protein: CASSLGTGGREQFF

clone size: -
J gene: TRBJ2-1
V gene: TRBV18
D gene: -
CDR3 DNA: TGTGCCAGCTCACGTCTGGACAGCTACAATGAGCAGTTCTTC
CDR3 protein: CASSRLDSYNEQFF

clone size: -
J gene: TRBJ2-7
V gene: TRBV4-1
D gene: -
CDR3 DNA: TGCGCCAGCAGCCGGGCCCAACAAAGAGAGCAGTACTTC
CDR3 protein: CASSRAQQREQYF

clone size: -
J gene: TRBJ2-3
V gene: TRBV30
D gene: -
CDR3 DNA: TGTGCCTGGAGTAAGATTAGCACAGATACGCAGTATTTT
CDR3 protein: CAWSKISTDTQYF

clone size: -
J gene: TRBJ1-1
V gene: TRBV5-1
D gene: -
CDR3 DNA: TGCGCCAGCAGGACGGGGGCGGCAACCTTAGCCTTTAACACTGAAGCTTTCTTT
CDR3 protein: CASRTGAATLAFNTEAFF

clone size: -
J gene: TRBJ1-4
V gene: TRBV5-1
D gene: TRBD1
CDR3 DNA: TGCGCCAGCAGACGCTCAGGGGGCGCGGCTAATGAAAAACTGTTTTTT
CDR3 protein: CASRRSGGAANEKLFF

clone size: -
J gene: TRBJ2-1
V gene: TRBV12-5
D gene: -
CDR3 DNA: TGTGCTAGTGGTCCTGCCCAGTGGGGGAGCAATGAGCAGTTCTTC
CDR3 protein: CASGPAQWGSNEQFF

clone size: -
J gene: TRBJ2-5
V gene: TRBV20-1
D gene: -
CDR3 DNA: TGCAGTGCCGCGGAAGAGACCCAGTACTTC
CDR3 protein: CSAAEETQYF

clone size: -
J gene: TRBJ1-1
V gene: TRBV19
D gene: -
CDR3 DNA: TGTGCCAGTAGTATTACTCAGCTTAAGAACACTGAAGCTTTCTTT
CDR3 protein: CASSITQLKNTEAFF

clone size: -
J gene: TRBJ2-7
V gene: TRBV28
D gene: TRBD2
CDR3 DNA: TGTGCCAGCAGCCGGGAGGGGGTGACCTACGAGCAGTACTTC
CDR3 protein: CASSREGVTYEQYF

clone size: -
J gene: TRBJ2-1
V gene: TRBV9
D gene: -
CDR3 DNA: TGTGCCAGCAGCCTACAGGCCCCGTCGTACAATGAGCAGTTCTTC
CDR3 protein: CASSLQAPSYNEQFF

clone size: -
J gene: TRBJ2-2
V gene: TRBV19
D gene: TRBD1
CDR3 DNA: TGTGCCAGTCGACAGGGGGCGGGCACCGGGGAGCTGTTTTTT
CDR3 protein: CASRQGAGTGELFF

clone size: -
J gene: TRBJ2-5
V gene: TRBV5-4
D gene: -
CDR3 DNA: TGTGCCAGCAGCTTGGGGCAGTTAGAGACCCAGTACTTC
CDR3 protein: CASSLGQLETQYF

clone size: -
J gene: TRBJ2-3
V gene: TRBV11-2
D gene: -
CDR3 DNA: TGTGCCAGCAGCTTAGAAGGGGGGAGGAGCACAGATACGCAGTATTTT
CDR3 protein: CASSLEGGRSTDTQYF

clone size: -
J gene: TRBJ2-6
V gene: TRBV4-2
D gene: TRBD2
CDR3 DNA: TGTGCCAGCAGCCAAGAAGCTAGCGGGGCCTCTGGGGCCAACGTCCTGACTTTC
CDR3 protein: CASSQEASGASGANVLTF

clone size: -
J gene: TRBJ2-6
V gene: TRBV6-5
D gene: -
CDR3 DNA: TGTGCCAGCAGTTATTTCGGGAGTGGGGCCAACGTCCTGACTTTC
CDR3 protein: CASSYFGSGANVLTF

clone size: -
J gene: TRBJ2-2
V gene: TRBV29-1
D gene: TRBD2
CDR3 DNA: TGCAGCGTTTCGACCCCTAAAGGCGGGAGAGCTGGCGGGGAGCTGTTTTTT
CDR3 protein: CSVSTPKGGRAGGELFF

clone size: -
J gene: TRBJ2-3
V gene: TRBV5-1
D gene: -
CDR3 DNA: TGCGCCAGCAGCTGGGAGAGAGGGACAGATACGCAGTATTTT
CDR3 protein: CASSWERGTDTQYF

clone size: -
J gene: TRBJ1-2
V gene: TRBV18
D gene: TRBD1
CDR3 DNA: TGTGCCAGCTCACCGACAACACTGGACAGGGGACATGGCTACACCTTC
CDR3 protein: CASSPTTLDRGHGYTF

clone size: -
J gene: TRBJ2-5
V gene: TRBV13
D gene: -
CDR3 DNA: TGTGCCAGCAGCTTGCCCCAGAGGGAGACCCAGTACTTC
CDR3 protein: CASSLPQRETQYF

clone size: -
J gene: TRBJ2-7
V gene: TRBV29-1
D gene: -
CDR3 DNA: TGCAGCGTTGCGGCCCCTCGGGGTCAGAACTACGAGCAGTACTTC
CDR3 protein: CSVAAPRGQNYEQYF

clone size: once
J gene: TRBJ2-3
V gene: TRBV11-3
D gene: -
CDR3 DNA: TGTGCCAGCAGCCTAGGGACCTCCGATACGCAGTATTTT
CDR3 protein: CASSLGTSDTQYF

clone size: -
J gene: TRBJ2-2
V gene: TRBV18
D gene: -
CDR3 DNA: TGTGCCAGCTCACCCATCCCGGGACGGCCCGGGGAGCTGTTTTTT
CDR3 protein: CASSPIPGRPGELFF

clone size: -
J gene: TRBJ2-2
V gene: TRBV19
D gene: -
CDR3 DNA: TGTGCCAGTAGTATAGGATCATCCCGGGGCGGGGAGCTGTTTTTT
CDR3 protein: CASSIGSSRGGELFF

clone size: -
J gene: TRBJ2-1
V gene: TRBV5-5
D gene: -
CDR3 DNA: TGTGCCAGCACCCCAGCACAGGGTTTTAGCACCAATGAGCAGTTCTTC
CDR3 protein: CASTPAQGFSTNEQFF

clone size: -
J gene: TRBJ1-2
V gene: TRBV29-1
D gene: -
CDR3 DNA: TGCAGCGTTACTACATCTAACTATGGCTACACCTTC
CDR3 protein: CSVTTSNYGYTF